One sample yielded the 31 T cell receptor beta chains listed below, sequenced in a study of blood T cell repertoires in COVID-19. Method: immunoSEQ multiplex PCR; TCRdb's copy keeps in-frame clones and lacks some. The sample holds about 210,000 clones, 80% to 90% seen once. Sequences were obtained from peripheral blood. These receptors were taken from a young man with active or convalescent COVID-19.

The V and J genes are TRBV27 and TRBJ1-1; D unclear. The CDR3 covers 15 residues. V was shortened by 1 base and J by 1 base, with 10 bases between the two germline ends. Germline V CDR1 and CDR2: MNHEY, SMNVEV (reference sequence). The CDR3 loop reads CASSLFPVGNTEAFF. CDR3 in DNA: TGTGCCAGCAGTTTATTCCCGGTTGGGAACACTGAAGCTTTCTTT.

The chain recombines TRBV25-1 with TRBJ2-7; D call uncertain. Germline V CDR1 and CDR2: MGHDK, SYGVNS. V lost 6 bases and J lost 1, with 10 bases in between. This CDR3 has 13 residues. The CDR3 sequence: CASRASSSYEQYF. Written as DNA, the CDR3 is TGTGCCAGCAGGGCCTCCAGTTCCTACGAGCAGTACTTC.

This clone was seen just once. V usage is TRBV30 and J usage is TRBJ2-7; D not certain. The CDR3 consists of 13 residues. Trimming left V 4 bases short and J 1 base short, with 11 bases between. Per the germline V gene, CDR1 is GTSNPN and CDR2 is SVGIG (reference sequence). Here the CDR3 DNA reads TGTGCCTGGAACGCTAGGAATTCCTACGAGCAGTACTTC. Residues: CAWNARNSYEQYF.

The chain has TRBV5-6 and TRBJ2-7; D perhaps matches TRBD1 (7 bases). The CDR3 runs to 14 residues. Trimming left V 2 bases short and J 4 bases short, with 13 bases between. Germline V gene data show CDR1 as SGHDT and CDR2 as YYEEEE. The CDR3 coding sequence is TGTGCCAGCAGCTTTGCAGGGGGGTGGTACGAGCAGTACTTC. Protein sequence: CASSFAGGWYEQYF.

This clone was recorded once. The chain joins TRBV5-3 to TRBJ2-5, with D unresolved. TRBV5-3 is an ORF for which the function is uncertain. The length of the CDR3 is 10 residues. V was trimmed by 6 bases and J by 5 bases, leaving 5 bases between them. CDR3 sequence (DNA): TGTGCCAGAACCCAGGAGACCCAGTACTTC. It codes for CARTQETQYF.

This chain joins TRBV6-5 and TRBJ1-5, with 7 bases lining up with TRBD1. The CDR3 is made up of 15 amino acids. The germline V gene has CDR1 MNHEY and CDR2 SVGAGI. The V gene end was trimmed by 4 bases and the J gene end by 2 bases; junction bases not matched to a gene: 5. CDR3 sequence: CASSLGTARNQPQHF. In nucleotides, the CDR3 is TGTGCCAGCAGTTTGGGGACAGCGCGCAATCAGCCCCAGCATTTT.

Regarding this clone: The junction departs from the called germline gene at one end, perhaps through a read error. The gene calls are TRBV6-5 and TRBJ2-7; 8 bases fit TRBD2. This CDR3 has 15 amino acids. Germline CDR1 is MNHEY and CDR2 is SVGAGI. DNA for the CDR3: TGTGCCAGCAGTGACTCCGGGACTAGCTCCTACGAGCAGTACTTC. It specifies CASSDSGTSSYEQYF.

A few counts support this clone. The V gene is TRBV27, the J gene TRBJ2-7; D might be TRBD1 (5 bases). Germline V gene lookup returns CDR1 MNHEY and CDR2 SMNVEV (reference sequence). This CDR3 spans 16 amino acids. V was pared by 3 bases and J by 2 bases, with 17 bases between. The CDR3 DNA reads TGTGCCAGCAGTTTGAAGGCCGTGGGGCAGACCTACGAGCAGTACTTC. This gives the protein CASSLKAVGQTYEQYF.

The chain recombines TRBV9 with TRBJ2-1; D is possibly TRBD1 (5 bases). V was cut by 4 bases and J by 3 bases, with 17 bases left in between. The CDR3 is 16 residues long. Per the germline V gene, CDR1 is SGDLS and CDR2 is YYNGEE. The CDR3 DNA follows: TGTGCCAGCAGCCTAACGTGGGGCGGTGACTACAATGAGCAGTTCTTC. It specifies CASSLTWGGDYNEQFF.

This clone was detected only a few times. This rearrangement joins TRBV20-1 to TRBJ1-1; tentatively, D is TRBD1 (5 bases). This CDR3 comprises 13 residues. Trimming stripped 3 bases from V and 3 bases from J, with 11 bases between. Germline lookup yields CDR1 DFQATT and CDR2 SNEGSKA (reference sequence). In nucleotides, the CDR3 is TGCAGTGCTAGTGGACCGGGGGACACTGAAGCTTTCTTT. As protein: CSASGPGDTEAFF.

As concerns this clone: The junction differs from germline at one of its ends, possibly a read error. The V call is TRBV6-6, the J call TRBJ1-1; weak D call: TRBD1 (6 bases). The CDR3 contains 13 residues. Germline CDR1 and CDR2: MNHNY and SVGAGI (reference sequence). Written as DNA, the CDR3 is TGTGCCAGCAGGGGACATCCGAACGCTGAAGCTTTCTTT. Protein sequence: CASRGHPNAEAFF.

The CDR3 loop reads CAWSVPSTNYNEQFF. The CDR3 DNA is TGTGCCTGGAGTGTACCGAGTACTAATTACAATGAGCAGTTCTTC. The J gene is TRBJ2-1, the V gene TRBV30; no clear D gene. The CDR3 runs 15 residues. V lost 0 bases to trimming and J lost 4 bases, with 13 bases between them. The germline CDR1 and CDR2 sequences are GTSNPN and SVGIG (reference sequence).

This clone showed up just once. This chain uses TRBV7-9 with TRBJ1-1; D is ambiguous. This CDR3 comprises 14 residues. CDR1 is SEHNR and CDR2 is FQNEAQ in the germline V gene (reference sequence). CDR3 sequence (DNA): TGTGTCTCCCACTCGACATTGATGAACACTGAAGCTTTCTTT. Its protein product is CVSHSTLMNTEAFF.

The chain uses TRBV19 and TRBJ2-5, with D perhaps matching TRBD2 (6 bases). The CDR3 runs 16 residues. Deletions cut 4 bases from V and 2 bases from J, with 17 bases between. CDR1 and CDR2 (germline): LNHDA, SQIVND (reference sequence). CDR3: CASSTPGTVLQETQYF. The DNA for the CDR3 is TGTGCCAGTAGTACTCCCGGGACTGTCCTACAAGAGACCCAGTACTTC.

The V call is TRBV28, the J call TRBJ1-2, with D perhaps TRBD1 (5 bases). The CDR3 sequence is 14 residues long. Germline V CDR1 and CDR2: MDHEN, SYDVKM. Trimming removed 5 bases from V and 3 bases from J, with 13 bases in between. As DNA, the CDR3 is TGTGCCAGCAGTCTCGTCGCGGGGGACTATGGCTACACCTTC. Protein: CASSLVAGDYGYTF.

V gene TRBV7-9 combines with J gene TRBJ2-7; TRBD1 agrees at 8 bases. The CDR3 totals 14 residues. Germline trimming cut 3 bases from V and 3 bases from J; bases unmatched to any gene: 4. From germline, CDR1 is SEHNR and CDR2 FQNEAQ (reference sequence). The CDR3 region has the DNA TGTGCCAGCAGCTTCGGACAGGGAATCTACGAGCAGTACTTC. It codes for CASSFGQGIYEQYF.

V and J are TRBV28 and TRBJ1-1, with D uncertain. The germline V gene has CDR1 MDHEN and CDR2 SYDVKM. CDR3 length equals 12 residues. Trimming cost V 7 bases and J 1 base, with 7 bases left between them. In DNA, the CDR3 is TGTGCCAGCACGGTACCGAACACTGAAGCTTTCTTT. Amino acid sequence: CASTVPNTEAFF.

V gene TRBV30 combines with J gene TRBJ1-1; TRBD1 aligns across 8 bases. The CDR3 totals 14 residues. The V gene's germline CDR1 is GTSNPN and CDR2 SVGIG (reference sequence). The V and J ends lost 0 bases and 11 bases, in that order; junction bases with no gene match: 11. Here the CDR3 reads CAWSVQGGLLQAFF. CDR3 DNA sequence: TGTGCCTGGAGTGTACAGGGGGGGTTATTGCAGGCTTTCTTT.

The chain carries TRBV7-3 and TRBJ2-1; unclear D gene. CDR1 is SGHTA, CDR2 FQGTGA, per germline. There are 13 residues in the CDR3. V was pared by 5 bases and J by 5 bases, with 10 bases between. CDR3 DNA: TGTGCCAGCAGCCCCCAAAAAAACAATGAGCAGTTCTTC. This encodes CASSPQKNNEQFF.

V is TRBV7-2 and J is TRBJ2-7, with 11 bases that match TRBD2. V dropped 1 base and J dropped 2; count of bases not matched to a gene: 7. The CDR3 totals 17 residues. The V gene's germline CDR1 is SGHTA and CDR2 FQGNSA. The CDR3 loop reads CASSLELAGVSAYEQYF. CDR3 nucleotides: TGTGCCAGCAGCTTAGAACTAGCGGGAGTCTCGGCCTACGAGCAGTACTTC.

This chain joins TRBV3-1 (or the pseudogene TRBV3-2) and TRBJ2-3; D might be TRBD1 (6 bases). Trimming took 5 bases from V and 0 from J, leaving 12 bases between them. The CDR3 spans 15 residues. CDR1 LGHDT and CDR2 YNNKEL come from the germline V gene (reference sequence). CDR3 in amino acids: CASSLRDISTDTQYF. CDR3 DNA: TGTGCCAGCAGCTTACGGGACATTAGCACAGATACGCAGTATTTT.

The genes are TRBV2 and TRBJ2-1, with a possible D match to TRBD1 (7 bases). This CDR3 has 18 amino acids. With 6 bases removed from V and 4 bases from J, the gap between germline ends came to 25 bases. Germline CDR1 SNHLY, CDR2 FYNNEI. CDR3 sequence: CASSDRQGRLATYNEQFF. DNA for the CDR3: TGTGCCAGCAGCGACCGACAGGGTCGGCTAGCGACTTACAATGAGCAGTTCTTC.

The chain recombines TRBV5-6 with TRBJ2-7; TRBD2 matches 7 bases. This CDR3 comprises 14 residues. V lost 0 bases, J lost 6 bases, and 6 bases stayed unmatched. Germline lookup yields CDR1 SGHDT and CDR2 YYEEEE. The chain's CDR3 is CASSLDAGAVEQYF. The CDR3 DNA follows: TGTGCCAGCAGCTTGGACGCGGGAGCTGTCGAGCAGTACTTC.

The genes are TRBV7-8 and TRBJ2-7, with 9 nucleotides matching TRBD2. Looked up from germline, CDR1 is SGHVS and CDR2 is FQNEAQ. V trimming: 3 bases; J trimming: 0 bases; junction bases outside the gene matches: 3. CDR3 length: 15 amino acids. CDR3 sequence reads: CASSFMTSGSYEQYF. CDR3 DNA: TGTGCCAGCAGCTTCATGACTAGCGGCTCCTACGAGCAGTACTTC.

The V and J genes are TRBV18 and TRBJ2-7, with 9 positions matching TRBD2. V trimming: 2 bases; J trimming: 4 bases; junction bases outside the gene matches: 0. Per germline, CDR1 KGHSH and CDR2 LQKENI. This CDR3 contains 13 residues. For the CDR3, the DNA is TGTGCCAGCTCACCAGCGGGAGGGTACGAGCAGTACTTC. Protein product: CASSPAGGYEQYF.

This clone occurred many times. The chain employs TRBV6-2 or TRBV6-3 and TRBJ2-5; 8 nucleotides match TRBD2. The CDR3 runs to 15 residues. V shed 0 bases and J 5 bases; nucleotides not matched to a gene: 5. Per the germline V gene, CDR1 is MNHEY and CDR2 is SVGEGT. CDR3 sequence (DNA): TGTGCCAGCAGTTACTCTTCTAGCGGGTCGGAGACCCAGTACTTC. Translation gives CASSYSSSGSETQYF.

As DNA, the CDR3 is TGTGCCAGCAGCCAAGACTCCCCAGGGGTCCACTCCTATAATTCACCCCTCCACTTT. Its protein is CASSQDSPGVHSYNSPLHF. This chain joins TRBV4-2 and TRBJ1-6; possibly TRBD1 for D (6 bases). This CDR3 has 19 residues. V lost 0 bases and J lost 0, with 15 bases in between. Germline V gene lookup returns CDR1 LGHNA and CDR2 YNFKEQ.

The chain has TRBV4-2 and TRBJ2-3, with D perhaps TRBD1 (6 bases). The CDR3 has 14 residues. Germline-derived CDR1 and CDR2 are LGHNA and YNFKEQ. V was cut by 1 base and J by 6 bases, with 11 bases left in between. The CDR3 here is CASSQVGDKDTQYF. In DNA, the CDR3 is TGTGCCAGCAGCCAAGTCGGGGACAAGGATACGCAGTATTTT.

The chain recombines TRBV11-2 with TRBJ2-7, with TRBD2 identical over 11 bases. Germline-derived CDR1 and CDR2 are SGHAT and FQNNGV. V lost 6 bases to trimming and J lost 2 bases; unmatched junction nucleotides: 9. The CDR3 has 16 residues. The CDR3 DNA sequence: TGTGCCAGCAGTCGTGGACTGACTAGCGGGGCCTACGAGCAGTACTTC. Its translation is CASSRGLTSGAYEQYF.

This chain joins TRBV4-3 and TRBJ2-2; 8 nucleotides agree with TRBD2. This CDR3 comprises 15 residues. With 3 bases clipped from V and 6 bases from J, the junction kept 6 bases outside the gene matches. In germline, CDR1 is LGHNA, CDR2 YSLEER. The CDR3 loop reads CASSQSGRVAGELFF. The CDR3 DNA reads TGCGCCAGCAGCCAGAGCGGGAGAGTCGCCGGGGAGCTGTTTTTT.

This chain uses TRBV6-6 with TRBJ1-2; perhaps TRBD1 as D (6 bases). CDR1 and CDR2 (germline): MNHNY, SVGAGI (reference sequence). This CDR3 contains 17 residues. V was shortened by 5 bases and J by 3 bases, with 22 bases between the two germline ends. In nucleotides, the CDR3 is TGTGCCAGCAGTCCCTCAAGTCGGGGAGGGGGGGACTATGGCTACACCTTC. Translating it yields CASSPSSRGGGDYGYTF.